One sample yielded the 20 T cell receptor beta chains listed below, sequenced in a study of PD-L1 blockade in urothelial cancer. Sequencing was performed with immunoSEQ multiplex PCR; in TCRdb, only in-frame clones are kept and a portion is missing. The top ten clones hold 1.6% of a sample with approximately 63,000 clones, 80% to 90% of them seen once. Time point: pretreatment peripheral blood. This specimen consisted of PBMCs, obtained around atezolizumab (anti-PD-L1) treatment. The receptors stem from a man aged 65 to 79 with urothelial cancer.

J is TRBJ2-1 and V is TRBV10-3; no definite D call. This CDR3 region has 14 residues. The V gene's germline CDR1 is ENHRY and CDR2 SYGVKD. Between the trimmed V and J ends, which lost 0 bases and 6 bases, there was a span of 9 bases. Written as DNA, the CDR3 is TGTGCCATCAGTGAGTCGCTATCTGGCAATGAGCAGTTCTTC. This translates into CAISESLSGNEQFF.

The rearrangement joins TRBV19 to TRBJ1-1; 7 bases line up with TRBD1. The CDR3 sequence is 14 residues long. The germline gives CDR1 LNHDA, CDR2 SQIVND (reference sequence). V lost 5 bases, J lost 2 bases, and 5 bases stayed unmatched. CDR3 coding DNA: TGTGCCAGTAGTGGGTGGGACAGTAACACTGAAGCTTTCTTT. Its protein is CASSGWDSNTEAFF.

As DNA, the CDR3 is TGTGCCAGCAGTCGATCCGGGACAGTCAACACTGAAGCTTTCTTT. It yields the protein CASSRSGTVNTEAFF. V gene TRBV27 combines with J gene TRBJ1-1; 7 bases align to TRBD1. CDR3 length equals 15 residues. CDR1 is MNHEY, CDR2 SMNVEV, per germline (reference sequence). The junction had 8 bases not matched to a gene; V was cut back by 5 bases and J by 2 bases.

The chain has TRBV12-2 and TRBJ2-2; TRBD2 is the table's D call and was not checked against the DNA. TRBV12-2 is a documented pseudogene. The CDR3 loop spans 18 amino acids. CDR3 sequence: CASRLARRVPAGIRELFF. For the CDR3, the DNA is TGTGCAAGTCGCTTAGCGCGTCGCGTCCCAGCGGGAATAAGGGAGCTGTTTTTT.

The table lists this clone with a count of one. This chain joins TRBV6-5 and TRBJ1-5, with TRBD1 matching over 7 bases. V shed 5 bases, J shed 6 bases, and the junction held 10 bases outside the gene matches. The CDR3 totals 15 residues. The germline V gene encodes CDR1 MNHEY and CDR2 SVGAGI. CDR3 sequence reads: CASSRTGRIGQPQHF. The CDR3 nucleotides are TGTGCCAGCAGTCGGACAGGCAGGATCGGTCAGCCCCAGCATTTT.

CDR3 DNA sequence: TGTGCCAGCAGCTTGCGGGGTGAGCAGTTCTTC. Protein: CASSLRGEQFF. The V and J genes are TRBV5-4 and TRBJ2-1, with D possibly matching TRBD2 (5 bases). The CDR3 consists of 11 residues. V gave up 1 base and J gave up 9 bases, with 5 bases separating them. Looked up from germline, CDR1 is SGHNT and CDR2 is YYREEE (reference sequence).

CDR3 region: CASSYRKQRAKETQYF. The CDR3 nucleotides are TGTGCCAGCAGCTACCGGAAGCAGCGAGCTAAAGAGACCCAGTACTTC. J is TRBJ2-5 and V is TRBV7-2; D remains ambiguous. Germline CDR1 is SGHTA and CDR2 is FQGNSA. V was clipped by 4 bases and J by 3 bases, with 18 bases between them. The CDR3 is 16 residues long.

The gene calls are TRBV5-4 and TRBJ2-7; 10 bases are shared with TRBD2. The length of the CDR3 is 15 residues. CDR1 SGHNT and CDR2 YYREEE come from the germline V gene (reference sequence). V was clipped by 0 bases and J by 3 bases; unmatched bases: 3. The CDR3, as DNA: TGTGCCAGCAGCTTGGCTAGCGGGAGCGGCTACGAGCAGTACTTC. Protein sequence: CASSLASGSGYEQYF.

This clone was detected only a few times. The DNA for the CDR3 is TGTGCCTGGAAACGACTTATAGCGGGGGGGATGTCCAATGAGCAGTTCTTC. It codes for CAWKRLIAGGMSNEQFF. The V call is TRBV30, the J call TRBJ2-1; 11 bases match TRBD2. After removal of 4 bases from V and 6 bases from J, the junction contained 14 bases not matched to a gene. The CDR3 sequence is 17 residues long. CDR1 is GTSNPN and CDR2 is SVGIG in the germline V gene (reference sequence).

This chain joins TRBV19 and TRBJ2-1; no clear D gene. V lost 3 bases, J lost 6 bases, and 9 bases lay in between. Germline assignment: CDR1 LNHDA and CDR2 SQIVND (reference sequence). There are 13 residues in the CDR3. CDR3 protein: CASSMGSPNEQFF. DNA for the CDR3: TGTGCCAGTAGTATGGGTAGCCCCAATGAGCAGTTCTTC. Based on the CDR3 plus reference TRBV19 and TRBJ2-1, the full variable domain is DGGITQSPKYLFRKEGQNVTLSCEQNLNHDAMYWYRQDPGQGLRLIYYSQIVNDFQKGDIAEGYSVSREKKESFPLTVTSAQKNPTAFYLCASSMGSPNEQFFGPGTRLTVL.

V usage is TRBV28 and J usage is TRBJ1-4; tentative D call: TRBD1 (5 bases). Germline values: CDR1 MDHEN, CDR2 SYDVKM. Between the trimmed V and J ends, which lost 8 bases and 6 bases, there was a span of 10 bases. The CDR3 sequence is 12 residues long. CDR3 sequence: CASGGSYEKLFF. DNA for the CDR3: TGTGCCAGCGGGGGGTCTTATGAAAAACTGTTTTTT.

A word on this clone: At one of its ends the junction is not consistent with the germline gene, which may arise from a read error. The chain carries TRBV7-7 and TRBJ1-2; unclear D gene. The V gene's germline CDR1 is SSHAT and CDR2 FNYEAQ (reference sequence). There are 15 residues in the CDR3. The CDR3 sequence is CASSLAGDNNYGYTF. The CDR3 region has the DNA TGTGCTAGCAGCTTAGCGGGAGACAATAACTATGGCTACACCTTC.

This chain uses TRBV19 with TRBJ1-1, with TRBD1 matching over 7 bases. The CDR3 totals 15 residues. V was pared by 3 bases and J by 6 bases, with 10 bases of the junction left unmatched. The germline CDR1 and CDR2 sequences are LNHDA and SQIVND (reference sequence). The CDR3 DNA reads as TGTGCCAGTAGTATCCGGGACAGTCACAGGGCTGAAGCTTTCTTT. It specifies CASSIRDSHRAEAFF. Drawing the rest from reference TRBV19 and TRBJ1-1, the complete variable domain is DGGITQSPKYLFRKEGQNVTLSCEQNLNHDAMYWYRQDPGQGLRLIYYSQIVNDFQKGDIAEGYSVSREKKESFPLTVTSAQKNPTAFYLCASSIRDSHRAEAFFGQGTRLTVV.

The V call is TRBV9, the J call TRBJ2-3, with a weak D call TRBD2 (6 bases). The CDR3 covers 15 residues. Trimming removed 3 bases at V and 4 bases at J, with 15 bases between. From germline, CDR1 is SGDLS and CDR2 YYNGEE. The CDR3 DNA reads TGTGCCAGCAGCGGCCGGGGGACGAGGGCAGATACGCAGTATTTT. Its translation: CASSGRGTRADTQYF.

This clone was detected ten times or more. CDR3 amino acids: CASSATETTNEKLFF. The CDR3, as DNA: TGTGCCAGCAGCGCTACAGAGACAACTAATGAAAAACTGTTTTTT. This chain uses TRBV7-8 with TRBJ1-4; no reliable D call. CDR3 length: 15 amino acids. V was pared by 5 bases and J by 0 bases, with 10 bases between. CDR1 is SGHVS and CDR2 is FQNEAQ in the germline V gene.

The chain has TRBV5-4 and TRBJ2-1, with D possibly matching TRBD2 (5 bases). V gave up 1 base and J gave up 5 bases, with 19 bases separating them. The CDR3 runs to 17 residues. From germline, CDR1 is SGHNT and CDR2 YYREEE (reference sequence). The CDR3 is CASSLRANGIRDNEQFF. In nucleotides, the CDR3 is TGTGCCAGCAGCTTGAGGGCGAACGGGATCCGGGACAATGAGCAGTTCTTC.

The rearrangement uses TRBV7-6 and TRBJ2-7; D perhaps matches TRBD1 (6 bases). CDR3 size: 16 residues. V was clipped by 5 bases and J by 2 bases, with 19 bases between them. Germline-derived CDR1 and CDR2 are SGHVS and FNYEAQ. The CDR3: CASSTADRPRAYEQYF. The CDR3 nucleotides are TGTGCCAGCAGCACTGCCGACAGGCCCAGAGCCTACGAGCAGTACTTC.

The gene calls are TRBV11-2 and TRBJ1-2; D gene ambiguous. The germline V gene has CDR1 SGHAT and CDR2 FQNNGV. This CDR3 comprises 16 residues. The germline V and J ends were trimmed by 1 base and 4 bases, with 16 bases remaining between them. CDR3 nucleotide sequence: TGTGCCAGCAGCTTAGGAGGAGGCCTATTGGGCTATGGCTACACCTTC. Encoded protein: CASSLGGGLLGYGYTF.

The rearrangement uses TRBV4-1 and TRBJ2-5, with TRBD2 identical over 7 bases. The CDR3 totals 15 residues. With 3 bases clipped from V and 5 bases from J, the junction kept 9 bases outside the gene matches. Per germline, CDR1 MGHRA and CDR2 YSYEKL. The CDR3 nucleotides are TGCGCCAGCAGCCAGTCTACTAGCGCCTGGGAGACCCAGTACTTC. It yields the protein CASSQSTSAWETQYF.

J is TRBJ1-2 and V is TRBV4-3, with 7 nucleotides matching TRBD1. V lost 4 bases to trimming and J lost 0 bases; unmatched junction nucleotides: 8. The V gene's germline CDR1 is LGHNA and CDR2 YSLEER. The CDR3 is 16 amino acids. This chain's CDR3 is CASSPSTGDANYGYTF. The DNA for the CDR3 is TGCGCCAGCAGCCCTTCTACAGGGGACGCTAACTATGGCTACACCTTC.